The subject of this entry is one TCR beta chain. Its antigen is still unknown. This sample was taken from a study of cytomegalovirus exposure and HLA in healthy donors. The study, taken as a whole, reports: Cytomegalovirus-associated status was assigned to 150 to 200 TCR beta chains. V- and J-gene trimming in TCR beta was tied to a missense DCLRE1C variant by an analysis performed later. In a later analysis, several top co-occurrence clusters appeared linked to parvovirus B19, influenza, CMV and Epstein-Barr virus.

Germline lookup yields CDR1 MNHNY and CDR2 SVGAGI (reference sequence). The CDR3 has 13 amino acids. The junction had 4 bases not matched to a gene; V was cut back by 2 bases and J by 8 bases. Amplification used 60 Vbeta primers and 13 Jbeta primers. Repertoires were generated with immunoSEQ multiplex PCR, while TCRdb's copy carries only in-frame clones and drops some. The sample holds about 88,000 clones, under 85% seen once. This chain links TRBV6-6 with TRBJ1-2; TRBD1 matches at 8 bases. Sequencing used PBMCs. This clonotype was obtained from a man aged 25 to 40 in good health and CMV-seronegative. For the CDR3, the DNA is TGTGCCAGCAGTTACCCGGACAGGGAAGGCTACACCTTC. Protein: CASSYPDREGYTF.